This is a list of T cell receptor beta chains from one sample in a study of T cells expressing NK-cell markers. TCRdb reprocessed the 5' RACE reads and reports one entry per CDR3 protein, with no DNA. The ten top clones account for around 1.4%, within a sample of approximately 440,000 distinct CDR3 sequences. The sequenced sample was blood T cells: a sorted CD56 or NKG2C T cell subset, CD4+ or CD8+ T cells, or bulk PBMC T cells (not recorded which). These receptors were obtained from a woman between 50 and 59 years old in good health. CDR3s include the opening cysteine and the closing phenylalanine or tryptophan.

length	V	J	CDR3
15	TRBV20-1	TRBJ2-1	CSARPPEGFYNEQFF
17	TRBV7-9	TRBJ2-5	CASSLEASGRAAETQYF
13	TRBV5-1	TRBJ2-5	CASSLGHKETQYF
14	TRBV4-1	TRBJ2-2	CASSHLGAYRELFF
13	TRBV28	TRBJ1-2	CASSSRAGDSYTF
13	TRBV6-1	TRBJ1-1	CATRDGWNTEAFF
14	TRBV5-6	TRBJ1-1	CASSVVSKPDGAFF
13	TRBV5-1	TRBJ2-4	CASTPPGEDIQYF
19	TRBV27	TRBJ2-1	CASSTLLAGRPLGDNEQFF
18	TRBV4-1	TRBJ2-2	CASSHPGLAGKNTGELFF
15	TRBV3-1	TRBJ1-1	CASSQDQTGKDEAFF
16	TRBV6-5	TRBJ1-3	CASSPGRGISGNTIYF
14	TRBV14	TRBJ2-3	CASSQDEGPDTQYF
16	TRBV7-8	TRBJ1-1	CASSWAPGRANTEAFF
14	TRBV12-3/TRBV12-4	TRBJ1-5	CASSGQGAGQPQHF
15	TRBV10-2	TRBJ1-1	CASSLIPTENTEAFF
17	TRBV19	TRBJ2-2	CASSIGLRNANTGELFF
12	TRBV30	TRBJ2-2	CAGKLVTGELFF
17	TRBV30	TRBJ2-1	CAWSAYRLGSSYNEQFF
13	TRBV25-1	TRBJ2-7	CASRGTASYEQYF
13	TRBV5-6	TRBJ1-2	CASSLRSVSGYTF
14	TRBV12-3/TRBV12-4	TRBJ2-5	CASSFYLAQETQYF